This entry lists 18 T cell receptor beta chains sequenced from one sample in a study of T cell clonality in common variable immunodeficiency. Generated by immunoSEQ multiplex PCR, the TCRdb table keeps only in-frame clones and is missing some. The specimen has tens of thousands of clones, none found just once. Sequenced material: peripheral blood mononuclear cells. The source is a person aged 18 to 75 in good health.

Ten or more counts support this clone. One junction end does not reproduce the germline sequence, and a read error may be involved. The read ends 3 residues before the CDR3 terminus; that terminus is restored from the germline J gene. This chain connects TRBV4-2 to TRBJ2-3; D may be TRBD2 (7 bases). The CDR3 contains 17 residues. Germline CDR1 is LGHNA and CDR2 is YNFKEQ. The part of the CDR3 DNA that was read is TGCGCCAGCAGCCAAGGGACTGGGGGCGGGGGCGCAGATACG. Its protein is CASSQGTGGGGADT. The entire CDR3 protein is CASSQGTGGGGADTQYF.

This clone showed up many times. Read coverage stops 3 residues before the CDR3 terminus; the germline J gene supplies the remainder. The genes are TRBV3-1 (or the pseudogene TRBV3-2) and TRBJ2-7; 9 nucleotides agree with TRBD1. The CDR3 has 15 residues. J gave up 2 bases and V 4 bases, and 6 bases lay outside the gene matches. CDR1 is LGHDT and CDR2 is YNNKEL in the germline V gene (reference sequence). The CDR3 region is CASSLPGTGTYEQYF. The CDR3 DNA, read in part, is TGTGCCAGCAGCCTCCCCGGGACAGGGACCTACGAG.

With regard to this clone: The read ends 3 residues early relative to the CDR3; the germline J gene fills the gap. The chain uses TRBV7-2 and TRBJ1-2; 9 bases align to TRBD1. The CDR3 spans 14 residues. Looked up from germline, CDR1 is SGHTA and CDR2 is FQGNSA. The sequenced part of the CDR3 DNA is TGTGCCAGCAGCTCACGACAGGGGGGCTACGAC. Its protein is CASSSRQGGYD. The full CDR3 protein is CASSSRQGGYDYTF.

This clone was recorded many times. The CDR3 is cut off 3 residues early in the read; its end comes from the germline J gene. V gene TRBV5-1 combines with J gene TRBJ2-3; D call uncertain. CDR3 length: 14 amino acids. V gave up 4 bases and J gave up 0 bases, with 9 bases separating them. Germline V CDR1 and CDR2: SGHRS, YFSETQ. The sequenced part of the CDR3 DNA is TGCGCCAGCAGCAACGGTCCTAGCACAGATACG. This translates into CASSNGPSTDT. The full CDR3 reads CASSNGPSTDTQYF.

This clone was seen many times. The sequence runs out 3 residues before the end of the CDR3; the remainder is reconstructed from the germline J gene. The chain couples TRBV30 to TRBJ2-5; 9 bases are a match to TRBD2. The CDR3 is made up of 14 amino acids. The V and J ends lost 3 bases and 2 bases, in that order; junction bases with no gene match: 4. Per the germline V gene, CDR1 is GTSNPN and CDR2 is SVGIG (reference sequence). The DNA read from the CDR3 is TGTGCCTGGAGAAGCGGGGGGAAACAAGAGACC. Amino acid sequence: CAWRSGGKQET. From start to end, the CDR3 is CAWRSGGKQETQYF.

This clone appeared many times. The read finishes 3 residues shy of the CDR3 end, and the germline J gene is used to complete it. V is TRBV12-3 or TRBV12-4 and J is TRBJ1-2, with no clear D. The CDR3 loop spans 13 amino acids. CDR3 region: CASSVRETYGYTF. CDR3 bases read: TGTGCCAGCAGTGTGCGGGAAACTTACGGC.

This clone appeared many times. The DNA ends 3 residues before the CDR3 does, and the rest of the CDR3 is filled in from the germline J gene. The chain has TRBV20-1 and TRBJ1-1; TRBD1 matches 7 bases. V shed 3 bases, J shed 2 bases, and the junction held 15 bases outside the gene matches. From germline, CDR1 is DFQATT and CDR2 SNEGSKA (reference sequence). This CDR3 region has 17 residues. Here the CDR3 reads CSARRSPSRGGNTEAFF. The sequenced CDR3 bases are TGCAGTGCTAGGCGCAGTCCTAGCCGAGGGGGCAACACTGAA.

Ten or more counts support this clone. The sequence runs out 3 residues before the end of the CDR3; the remainder is reconstructed from the germline J gene. The genes are TRBV6-2 or TRBV6-3 and TRBJ1-1; possible D gene TRBD1, 6 bases. Germline loops: CDR1 MNHEY, CDR2 SVGEGT. V gave up 6 bases and J gave up 1 base, with 6 bases separating them. This CDR3 contains 12 residues. The CDR3 sequence is CASSRGNTEAFF. The CDR3 bases that were read are TGTGCCAGCAGCAGGGGGAACACTGAA.

This clone was seen repeatedly, ten times or more. The read terminates 3 residues ahead of where the CDR3 ends, so the germline J gene completes it. This chain uses TRBV2 with TRBJ1-1; 8 bases line up with TRBD1. Germline-derived CDR1 and CDR2 are SNHLY and FYNNEI. CDR3 length: 16 residues. Trimming took 6 bases from V and 3 from J; bases not matched to a gene: 12. This CDR3 is CASSRRRGPIYTEAFF. CDR3 bases read: TGTGCCAGCAGCAGACGCAGGGGGCCTATTTACACTGAA.

Comment on this clone: Read sequence stops 3 residues before the CDR3 end, and the germline J gene provides the missing end. This rearrangement joins TRBV18 to TRBJ1-1; 9 bases agree with TRBD1. Looked up from germline, CDR1 is KGHSH and CDR2 is LQKENI. There are 16 residues in the CDR3. The chain's CDR3 is CASSPGGGTGHREAFF. CDR3 DNA (partial): TGTGCCAGCTCACCAGGAGGAGGGACAGGGCACAGGGAG.

This clone was counted at least ten times. From the germline J gene comes the end of the CDR3, since the read stops 3 residues before it. The chain links TRBV20-1 to TRBJ2-7; the match to TRBD1 covers 7 bases. The V gene end was trimmed by 6 bases and the J gene end by 6 bases; junction bases not matched to a gene: 17. Looked up from germline, CDR1 is DFQATT and CDR2 is SNEGSKA (reference sequence). The CDR3 consists of 15 residues. CDR3 DNA, as far as it was read: TGCAGTGCCCAACAAAATGACAGGGAAATAAGCGAG. The encoded protein is CSAQQNDREISE. The whole CDR3 protein is CSAQQNDREISEQYF.

The table lists this clone with a few counts. This may come from a read error, since a much larger clone is one base off. Coverage ceases 3 residues before the CDR3 finishes, and the germline J gene fills in the end. Other DNA sequences in this sample translate to the same CDR3. The genes are TRBV13 and TRBJ1-6; D gene uncertain. CDR1 is PRHDT and CDR2 is FYEKMQ in the germline V gene (reference sequence). The CDR3 is 13 residues long. CDR3 residues: CASRETGNSPLHF. CDR3 bases read: TGTGCCAGCAGGGAGACGGGTAATTCCCCC.

This clone has ten or more counts. The CDR3 end lies 3 residues beyond the end of the read and is filled in from the germline J gene. The chain carries TRBV30 and TRBJ2-1; weak D call: TRBD1 (5 bases). V shed 4 bases and J shed 8 bases, with 12 bases lying between them. Germline CDR1 and CDR2: GTSNPN and SVGIG (reference sequence). CDR3 length: 12 amino acids. Incomplete CDR3 DNA: TGTGCCTGGACCCAAAGCAGGGATGAG. Its translation: CAWTQSRDE. The entire CDR3 protein reads CAWTQSRDEQFF.

This clone was detected ten times or more. The DNA ends 3 residues before the CDR3 does, and the rest of the CDR3 is filled in from the germline J gene. The chain links TRBV20-1 to TRBJ1-3; D gene uncertain. The germline V gene has CDR1 DFQATT and CDR2 SNEGSKA (reference sequence). The CDR3 contains 14 residues. The V end lost 4 bases, the J end lost 1 base, and 11 bases lay between the germline ends. The sequenced part of the CDR3 DNA is TGCAGTGCTAATAGGGCAGGATCTGGAAACACC. The encoded protein is CSANRAGSGNT. The full CDR3 protein is CSANRAGSGNTIYF.

This clone was found a few times. The sequence runs out 3 residues before the end of the CDR3; the remainder is reconstructed from the germline J gene. V usage is TRBV10-2 and J usage is TRBJ1-6; D is possibly TRBD1 (6 bases). Germline-derived CDR1 and CDR2 are WSHSY and SAAADI. V lost 7 bases and J lost 9, with 19 bases in between. CDR3 length: 15 amino acids. CDR3 sequence reads: CASIQGGVESSPLHF. CDR3 DNA (partial): TGCGCCAGCATACAGGGAGGAGTTGAAAGTTCACCC.

A word on this clone: With the read ending 3 residues before the CDR3 end, the germline J gene is used to fill in that end. The V and J genes are TRBV10-3 and TRBJ2-7; possible D gene TRBD2, 6 bases. In germline, CDR1 is ENHRY, CDR2 SYGVKD. The CDR3 length is 15 residues. V was clipped by 6 bases and J by 2 bases, with 17 bases between them. The sequenced part of the CDR3 DNA is TGTGCCATCAGCTCTGTGACTAGAACGCCCTACGAG. It is translated as CAISSVTRTPYE. The CDR3 as a whole reads CAISSVTRTPYEQYF.

This clone has only a few counts. From the germline J gene comes the end of the CDR3, since the read stops 3 residues before it. The genes are TRBV2 and TRBJ2-3; TRBD2 matches 10 bases. Germline V lookup: CDR1 SNHLY, CDR2 FYNNEI. The CDR3 runs 16 residues. Germline trimming cut 3 bases from V and 1 base from J; bases unmatched to any gene: 4. CDR3 DNA, as far as it was read: TGTGCCAGCAGTGACCCGCTAGCGGGGGGCACAGATACG. It encodes CASSDPLAGGTDT. The complete CDR3 sequence is CASSDPLAGGTDTQYF.

The table lists this clone with many counts. The read terminates 3 residues before the CDR3 end, so the remaining end is supplied by the germline J gene. The chain joins TRBV30 to TRBJ2-7, with TRBD1 identical over 9 bases. This CDR3 comprises 13 residues. Unmatched junction bases numbered 6, after V lost 3 bases and J lost 6 bases. Germline V CDR1 and CDR2: GTSNPN, SVGIG (reference sequence). The sequenced part of the CDR3 DNA is TGTGCCTGGAGCGGGACAGGGCGGGGCGAG. It yields the protein CAWSGTGRGE. The full CDR3 reads CAWSGTGRGEQYF. Complete variable domain (other parts from reference TRBV30 and TRBJ2-7): SQTIHQWPATLVQPVGSPLSLECTVEGTSNPNLYWYRQAAGRGLQLLFYSVGIGQISSEVPQNLSASRPQDRQFILSSKKLLLSDSGFYLCAWSGTGRGEQYFGPGTRLTVT.